The 32 T cell receptor beta chains presented below share a single source sample, sequenced in a study of CD8+ T cells in alopecia areata. cDNA serving as the sequencing template came from extracted, reverse transcribed RNA. Profiled with immunoSEQ multiplex PCR; TCRdb holds only in-frame clones, not every one. The top ten hold under 14% of the sample, which has roughly 200,000 clones, around half seen once. Treatment here: oral pan-JAK inhibitor, 5-10 mg twice daily. Sequenced here: CD8+ T cells sorted from blood, sampled at week 24, from a patient treated with tofacitinib. Every receptor here comes from a human donor with alopecia areata.

The chain joins TRBV14 to TRBJ1-1, with unresolved D. Germline assignment: CDR1 SGHDN and CDR2 FVKESK. Trimming took 0 bases from V and 4 from J, leaving 12 bases between them. This CDR3 has 15 amino acids. In DNA form, the CDR3 reads TGTGCCAGCAGCCAAGACCGGGTATACGGCACTGAAGCTTTCTTT. It yields the protein CASSQDRVYGTEAFF.

The chain joins TRBV6-6 to TRBJ2-1, with TRBD1 matching 7 bases. CDR1 is MNHNY and CDR2 is SVGAGI in the germline V gene (reference sequence). Losses at the gene ends were 5 bases for V and 8 bases for J; bases not matched to a gene: 9. CDR3 length equals 14 residues. The CDR3 region is CASSHRDRAYEQFF. DNA of the CDR3: TGTGCCAGCAGTCATAGAGACAGGGCTTATGAGCAGTTCTTC.

The chain has TRBV7-8 and TRBJ2-3; TRBD2 matches at 10 bases. The CDR3 runs to 15 residues. Trimming cost V 6 bases and J 5 bases; bases outside gene matches: 8. Germline V gene data show CDR1 as SGHVS and CDR2 as FQNEAQ. The chain's CDR3 is CASRLSGGAKDTQYF. The CDR3 DNA reads TGTGCCAGCAGATTAAGCGGGGGGGCAAAAGATACGCAGTATTTT.

V and J are TRBV6-5 and TRBJ1-1; D perhaps matches TRBD1 (5 bases). The CDR3 length is 13 residues. Deletions cut 7 bases from V and 3 bases from J, with 12 bases between. The germline V gene encodes CDR1 MNHEY and CDR2 SVGAGI. The CDR3: CASTLAGDTEAFF. Here the CDR3 DNA reads TGTGCCAGCACCCTGGCGGGGGACACTGAAGCTTTCTTT.

This rearrangement joins TRBV15 to TRBJ2-5; TRBD2 agrees at 7 bases. Germline CDR1 is LNHNV and CDR2 is YYDKDF (reference sequence). After removal of 1 base from V and 1 base from J, the junction contained 6 bases not matched to a gene. CDR3 length: 16 residues. For the CDR3, the DNA is TGTGCCACCAGCAGAGCGGGGCGGGGGTCCCAAGAGACCCAGTACTTC. Its protein is CATSRAGRGSQETQYF.

V and J are TRBV6-5 and TRBJ2-6; D is undetermined. The germline gives CDR1 MNHEY, CDR2 SVGAGI. V lost 8 bases and J 1 base, leaving 9 bases between the germline ends. This CDR3 contains 14 residues. The CDR3 sequence: CASVSLSGANVLTF. CDR3 coding DNA: TGTGCCAGCGTCAGTTTATCTGGGGCCAACGTCCTGACTTTC.

This clone was observed a single time. The chain links TRBV13 to TRBJ2-2; 10 nucleotides line up with TRBD1. The CDR3 has 16 amino acids. V lost 5 bases and J lost 6; bases outside the gene matches: 9. CDR1 is PRHDT, CDR2 FYEKMQ, per germline (reference sequence). The CDR3 DNA reads TGTGCCAGCAGCCCAGGGACAGGGGATCGAGCCGGGGAGCTGTTTTTT. This codes for CASSPGTGDRAGELFF.

The chain carries TRBV23-1 and TRBJ1-5, with D possibly matching TRBD1 (6 bases). TRBV23-1 is marked as an open reading frame, function uncertain. CDR3 length: 16 residues. Between the trimmed V and J ends, which lost 7 bases and 2 bases, there was a span of 18 bases. This chain's CDR3 is CASTTLNRVCNQPQHF. CDR3 in DNA: TGCGCCAGCACAACCTTGAACAGGGTCTGCAATCAGCCCCAGCATTTT.

The rearrangement uses TRBV4-3 and TRBJ2-7; D is unresolved. Germline CDR1 reads LGHNA; CDR2 reads YSLEER. V was pared by 0 bases and J by 2 bases, with 11 bases between. The CDR3 has 15 amino acids. This chain's CDR3 is CASSQDWKGPYEQYF. Written as DNA, the CDR3 is TGCGCCAGCAGCCAAGATTGGAAGGGTCCCTACGAGCAGTACTTC.

The gene calls are TRBV30 and TRBJ1-2; no clear D gene. Germline loops: CDR1 GTSNPN, CDR2 SVGIG (reference sequence). The CDR3 has 12 residues. V lost 0 bases and J 8 bases, leaving 10 bases between the germline ends. This CDR3 is CAWSVRYSGYTF. CDR3 in DNA: TGTGCCTGGAGTGTACGGTACAGCGGCTACACCTTC.

The genes are TRBV11-2 and TRBJ2-7; TRBD2 matches 7 bases. Trimming removed 6 bases from V and 2 bases from J; junction bases left unmatched: 10. CDR3 length: 15 amino acids. Germline CDR1 SGHAT, CDR2 FQNNGV. The CDR3 nucleotides read TGTGCCAGCAGTCTAGGCTGGGCGGGGGCCTACGAGCAGTACTTC. Its translation is CASSLGWAGAYEQYF.

This chain uses TRBV4-1 with TRBJ2-5; the D gene is possibly TRBD1 (5 bases). V was pared by 5 bases and J by 3 bases, with 10 bases between. The length of the CDR3 is 13 residues. Germline loops: CDR1 MGHRA, CDR2 YSYEKL. CDR3 nucleotides: TGCGCCAGCAGCTACGACAGAGAAGAGACCCAGTACTTC. Its protein product is CASSYDREETQYF.

The gene calls are TRBV10-2 and TRBJ2-5; 9 bases line up with TRBD2. The V and J ends lost 4 bases and 5 bases, in that order; junction bases with no gene match: 5. The CDR3 is made up of 14 amino acids. Per germline, CDR1 WSHSY and CDR2 SAAADI. The CDR3: CASSARGGWETQYF. The CDR3 region has the DNA TGCGCCAGCAGTGCGCGGGGGGGCTGGGAGACCCAGTACTTC.

The rearrangement uses TRBV4-2 and TRBJ2-2, with D possibly being TRBD1 or TRBD2 (5 bases each). Germline values: CDR1 LGHNA, CDR2 YNFKEQ. The V gene lost 1 base and the J gene lost 5 bases, with 11 bases spanning the gap. The length of the CDR3 is 15 residues. In DNA, the CDR3 is TGTGCCAGCAGCCAAGTTATTGAGGGGACCGGGGAGCTGTTTTTT. It translates to CASSQVIEGTGELFF.

This clone was detected only a few times. The chain carries TRBV4-3 and TRBJ2-7; maybe TRBD1 (6 bases). The V and J ends lost 1 base and 1 base respectively, with 11 bases between them. This CDR3 spans 15 amino acids. The V gene's germline CDR1 is LGHNA and CDR2 YSLEER. The CDR3: CASSQGDTLSYEQYF. The CDR3, as DNA: TGCGCCAGCAGCCAAGGGGACACGTTATCCTACGAGCAGTACTTC.

This chain connects TRBV30 to TRBJ1-2; TRBD1 aligns across 12 bases. V shed 4 bases, J shed 6 bases, and the junction held 9 bases outside the gene matches. CDR1 GTSNPN and CDR2 SVGIG come from the germline V gene (reference sequence). The CDR3 spans 15 residues. In DNA form, the CDR3 reads TGTGCCTGGAATTCGGGACAGGGGGCGCGTGATGGCTACACCTTC. It translates to CAWNSGQGARDGYTF.

The gene calls are TRBV27 and TRBJ1-5, with unresolved D. This CDR3 spans 12 amino acids. Germline CDR1 and CDR2: MNHEY and SMNVEV (reference sequence). V lost 11 bases to trimming and J lost 2 bases, with 10 bases between them. CDR3 in DNA: TGTGCCTCCGCTGGGGGCAATCAGCCCCAGCATTTT. Residues: CASAGGNQPQHF.

V is TRBV12-5 and J is TRBJ1-5, with a weak D call TRBD1 (5 bases). Trimming pared 2 bases from V and 5 bases from J, leaving 16 bases between. The CDR3 totals 16 residues. CDR1 is LGHNT and CDR2 is FRNRAP in the germline V gene. The CDR3 sequence: CASGLSLERGDQPQHF. The CDR3 nucleotides read TGTGCTAGTGGTTTGAGTCTCGAGAGGGGTGATCAGCCCCAGCATTTT.

The genes are TRBV30 and TRBJ2-7, with 8 bases aligning to TRBD1. Trimming at V came to 4 bases and at J to 0 bases, leaving 5 bases not matched to a gene. Germline CDR1 reads GTSNPN; CDR2 reads SVGIG (reference sequence). This CDR3 spans 14 amino acids. The CDR3 sequence is CAWTGGEVSYEQYF. For the CDR3, the DNA is TGTGCCTGGACAGGGGGCGAGGTCTCCTACGAGCAGTACTTC.

The chain combines TRBV5-6 with TRBJ1-1; TRBD1 aligns across 7 bases. This CDR3 region has 14 residues. The germline gives CDR1 SGHDT, CDR2 YYEEEE. Trimming at V came to 2 bases and at J to 2 bases, leaving 3 bases not matched to a gene. The CDR3 here is CASSFGTANTEAFF. In DNA form, the CDR3 reads TGTGCCAGCAGCTTCGGGACAGCCAACACTGAAGCTTTCTTT.

V gene TRBV2 combines with J gene TRBJ2-2, with D perhaps assigned TRBD1 or TRBD2 (7 bases each). This CDR3 is 16 amino acids long. The germline V gene has CDR1 SNHLY and CDR2 FYNNEI. Trimming took off 3 bases at V and 5 bases at J, with 16 bases between the two ends. CDR3 in amino acids: CASSDLGQGGTGELFF. The CDR3 nucleotides read TGTGCCAGCAGTGATTTGGGCCAGGGGGGGACCGGGGAGCTGTTTTTT.

The chain links TRBV7-8 to TRBJ1-1, with a tentative D call TRBD1 (5 bases). The CDR3 extends over 14 amino acids. Germline values: CDR1 SGHVS, CDR2 FQNEAQ. The V end was cut by 1 base, the J end by 4 bases, with 10 bases between. The CDR3 loop reads CASSLGGEGTEAFF. CDR3 sequence (DNA): TGTGCCAGCAGCTTAGGGGGGGAGGGCACTGAAGCTTTCTTT.

The chain links TRBV7-2 to TRBJ2-3; D could derive from TRBD1 or TRBD2 (6 bases each). The CDR3 has 16 residues. The ends were cut back, 3 bases at V and 1 base at J, with 14 bases in the middle. Per the germline V gene, CDR1 is SGHTA and CDR2 is FQGNSA. The CDR3 bases are TGTGCCAGCAGCTTCACGCGGAGGGGGGGCACAGATACGCAGTATTTT. Its translation is CASSFTRRGGTDTQYF.

This clone was found a few times. The chain links TRBV27 to TRBJ1-1; D call uncertain. CDR1 is MNHEY, CDR2 SMNVEV, per germline (reference sequence). The CDR3 totals 13 residues. Trimming cost V 2 bases and J 3 bases, with 7 bases left between them. The CDR3 DNA reads as TGTGCCAGCAGTTTAGGGTATCACACTGAAGCTTTCTTT. Its translation: CASSLGYHTEAFF.

The gene calls are TRBV9 and TRBJ1-1; a possible D gene is TRBD1 (5 bases). Trimming shortened V by 8 bases and J by 8 bases, and 16 bases separated the two germline ends. The CDR3 covers 12 residues. Germline V gene data show CDR1 as SGDLS and CDR2 as YYNGEE. The CDR3 region has the DNA TGTGCCAGTAGTTTCGGGAAGGGGGAAGCTTTCTTT. As protein: CASSFGKGEAFF.

This clone has more than one count but fewer than ten. This rearrangement joins TRBV27 to TRBJ2-5; D could derive from TRBD1 or TRBD2 (5 bases each). The ends were cut back, 5 bases at V and 1 base at J, with 14 bases in the middle. The CDR3 is 15 residues long. The germline V gene has CDR1 MNHEY and CDR2 SMNVEV (reference sequence). The CDR3 reads CASSPLGTAQETQYF. CDR3 nucleotide sequence: TGTGCCAGCAGTCCCCTGGGGACGGCCCAAGAGACCCAGTACTTC.

The chain recombines TRBV29-1 with TRBJ1-2, with D possibly being TRBD1 (6 bases). V was trimmed by 6 bases and J by 5 bases, leaving 13 bases between them. The CDR3 length is 12 residues. In germline, CDR1 is SQVTM, CDR2 ANQGSEA. The CDR3 sequence: CSVPRGAYGYTF. CDR3 DNA sequence: TGCAGCGTCCCCCGGGGGGCTTATGGCTACACCTTC.

The V call is TRBV15, the J call TRBJ1-2; 7 nucleotides line up with TRBD1. The CDR3 runs 14 residues. The germline V gene has CDR1 LNHNV and CDR2 YYDKDF (reference sequence). V was pared by 0 bases and J by 8 bases, with 6 bases of the junction left unmatched. This chain's CDR3 is CATSREGDSTGYTF. CDR3 in DNA: TGTGCCACCAGCAGAGAGGGGGACAGCACCGGCTACACCTTC.

In regard to this clone: The junction shows a germline mismatch at one end, possibly a read error. CDR3: CASSLDRRGTETFF. The CDR3 region has the DNA TGTGCCAGCAGCTTGGACAGGAGGGGCACTGAAACTTTCTTT. The rearrangement uses TRBV5-6 and TRBJ1-1; TRBD1 might be the D (5 bases). CDR1 is SGHDT, CDR2 YYEEEE, per germline. The CDR3 sequence is 14 residues long.

The chain combines TRBV30 with TRBJ2-6; a possible D gene is TRBD1 (5 bases). In germline, CDR1 is GTSNPN, CDR2 SVGIG (reference sequence). Between the trimmed V and J ends, which lost 3 bases and 1 base, there was a span of 10 bases. The CDR3 totals 15 residues. The CDR3 loop is CAWRVGQSGANVLTF. CDR3 bases: TGTGCCTGGAGGGTGGGGCAGTCTGGGGCCAACGTCCTGACTTTC. Filled out from reference TRBV30 and TRBJ2-6, the complete variable domain reads SQTIHQWPATLVQPVGSPLSLECTVEGTSNPNLYWYRQAAGRGLQLLFYSVGIGQISSEVPQNLSASRPQDRQFILSSKKLLLSDSGFYLCAWRVGQSGANVLTFGAGSRLTVL.

The V and J genes are TRBV6-1 and TRBJ1-5, with D hard to call. The CDR3 runs 16 residues. V gave up 3 bases and J gave up 0 bases, with 12 bases separating them. Germline V gene lookup returns CDR1 MNHNS and CDR2 SASEGT. In DNA, the CDR3 is TGTGCCAGCAGTGAGCCCCAGGAGGTTAGCAATCAGCCCCAGCATTTT. Protein sequence: CASSEPQEVSNQPQHF.

The genes are TRBV11-2 and TRBJ2-3; TRBD2 agrees at 13 bases. Per germline, CDR1 SGHAT and CDR2 FQNNGV. V lost 5 bases to trimming and J lost 5 bases; unmatched junction nucleotides: 7. CDR3 length equals 16 residues. Here the CDR3 DNA reads TGTGCCAGCAGCCGCGAACTAGCGGGGGGGCGAGATACGCAGTATTTT. It encodes CASSRELAGGRDTQYF.